This T cell receptor (beta chain) was identified in a study of neoadjuvant nivolumab and ipilimumab in lung cancer. The CDR3 runs to 15 residues. Germline V gene data show CDR1 as SGHAT and CDR2 as FQNNGV. Trimming removed 5 bases from V and 0 bases from J, with 13 bases in between. The table came from immunoSEQ multiplex PCR; TCRdb's copy has only in-frame clones and leaves some out. The sample includes over 25,000 clones, under 85% of them seen just once. The specimen was tumor tissue, collected after neoadjuvant nivolumab, alone or with ipilimumab, at or shortly before surgery. The genes are TRBV11-2 and TRBJ2-5, with TRBD2 as a possible D gene (6 bases). The origin of this receptor is an adult with non-small cell lung cancer. CDR3 amino acids: CASSLMRGNQETQYF. CDR3 DNA: TGTGCCAGCAGCCTCATGCGGGGAAACCAAGAGACCCAGTACTTC.